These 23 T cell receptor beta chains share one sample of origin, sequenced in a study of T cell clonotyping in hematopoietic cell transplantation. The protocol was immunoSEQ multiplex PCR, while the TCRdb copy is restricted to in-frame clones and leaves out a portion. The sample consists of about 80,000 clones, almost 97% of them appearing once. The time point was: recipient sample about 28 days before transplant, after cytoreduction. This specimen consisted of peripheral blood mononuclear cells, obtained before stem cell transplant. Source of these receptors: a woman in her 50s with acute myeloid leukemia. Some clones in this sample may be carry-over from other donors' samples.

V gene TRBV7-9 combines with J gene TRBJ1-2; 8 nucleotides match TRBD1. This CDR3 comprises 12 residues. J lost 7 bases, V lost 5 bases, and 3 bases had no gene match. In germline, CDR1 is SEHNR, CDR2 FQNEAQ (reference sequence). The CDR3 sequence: CASSRQGAGYTF. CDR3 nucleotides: TGTGCCAGCAGCCGTCAGGGGGCTGGCTACACCTTC.

CDR3 DNA: TGTGCCAGCAGCAGGGGATTCGACACGTATACGCAGTATTTT. Amino acid sequence: CASSRGFDTYTQYF. J is TRBJ2-3 and V is TRBV6-5; a possible D gene is TRBD1 (6 bases). From germline, CDR1 is MNHEY and CDR2 SVGAGI. The CDR3 extends over 14 amino acids. V was pared by 6 bases and J by 7 bases, with 17 bases between.

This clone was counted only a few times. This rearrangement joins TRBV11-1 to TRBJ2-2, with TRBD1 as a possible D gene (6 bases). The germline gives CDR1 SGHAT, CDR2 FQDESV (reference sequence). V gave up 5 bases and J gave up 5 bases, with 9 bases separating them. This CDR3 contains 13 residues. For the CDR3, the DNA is TGTGCCAGCAGCACTCAGGGGACCGGGGAGCTGTTTTTT. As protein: CASSTQGTGELFF.

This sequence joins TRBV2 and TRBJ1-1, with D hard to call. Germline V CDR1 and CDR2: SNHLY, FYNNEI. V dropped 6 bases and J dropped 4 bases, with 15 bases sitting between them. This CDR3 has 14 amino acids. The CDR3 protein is CASRYFMGITEAFF. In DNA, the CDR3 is TGTGCCAGCAGATACTTCATGGGGATCACTGAAGCTTTCTTT. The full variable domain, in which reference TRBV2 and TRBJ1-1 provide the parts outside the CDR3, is EPEVTQTPSHQVTQMGQEVILRCVPISNHLYFYWYRQILGQKVEFLVSFYNNEISEKSEIFDDQFSVERPDGSNFTLKIRSTKLEDSAMYFCASRYFMGITEAFFGQGTRLTVV.

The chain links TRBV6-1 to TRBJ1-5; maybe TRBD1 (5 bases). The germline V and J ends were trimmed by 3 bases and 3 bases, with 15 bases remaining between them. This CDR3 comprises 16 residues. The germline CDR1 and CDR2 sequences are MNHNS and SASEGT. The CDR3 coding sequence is TGTGCCAGCAGTGAGACCCTCCAGGGTTCCAATCAGCCCCAGCATTTT. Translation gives CASSETLQGSNQPQHF.

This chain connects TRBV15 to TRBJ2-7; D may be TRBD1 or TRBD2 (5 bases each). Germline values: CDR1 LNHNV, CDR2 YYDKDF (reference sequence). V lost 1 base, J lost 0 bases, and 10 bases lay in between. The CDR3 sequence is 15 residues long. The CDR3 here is CATSRGDGPSYEQYF. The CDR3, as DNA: TGTGCCACCAGCAGAGGGGACGGACCCTCCTACGAGCAGTACTTC.

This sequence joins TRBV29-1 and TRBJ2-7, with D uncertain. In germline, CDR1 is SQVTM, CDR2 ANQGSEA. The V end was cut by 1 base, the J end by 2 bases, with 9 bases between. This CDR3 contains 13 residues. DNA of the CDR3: TGCAGCGTTGAAGTCGTCAGAACCTACGAGCAGTACTTC. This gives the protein CSVEVVRTYEQYF.

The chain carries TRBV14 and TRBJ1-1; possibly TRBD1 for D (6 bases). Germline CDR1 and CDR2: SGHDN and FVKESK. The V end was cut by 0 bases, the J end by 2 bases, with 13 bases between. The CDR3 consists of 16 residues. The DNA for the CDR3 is TGTGCCAGCAGCCAAGATCCGGGACAAACAAACACTGAAGCTTTCTTT. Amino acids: CASSQDPGQTNTEAFF. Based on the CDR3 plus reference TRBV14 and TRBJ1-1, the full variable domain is EAGVTQFPSHSVIEKGQTVTLRCDPISGHDNLYWYRRVMGKEIKFLLHFVKESKQDESGMPNNRFLAERTGGTYSTLKVQPAELEDSGVYFCASSQDPGQTNTEAFFGQGTRLTVV.

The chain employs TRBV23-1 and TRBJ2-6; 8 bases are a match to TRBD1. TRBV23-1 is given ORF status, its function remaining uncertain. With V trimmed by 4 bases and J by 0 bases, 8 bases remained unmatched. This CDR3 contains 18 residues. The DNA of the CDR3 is TGCGCCAGCAGTCGCGGACAGGGACCGAGCTCTGGGGCCAACGTCCTGACTTTC. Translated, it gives CASSRGQGPSSGANVLTF.

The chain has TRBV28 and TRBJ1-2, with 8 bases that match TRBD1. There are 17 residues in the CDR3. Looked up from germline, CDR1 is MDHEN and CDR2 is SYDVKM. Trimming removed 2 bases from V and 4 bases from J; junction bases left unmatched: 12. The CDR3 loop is CASSLTQGQGALYGYTF. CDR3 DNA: TGTGCCAGCAGTTTAACGCAGGGGCAGGGGGCCCTCTATGGCTACACCTTC.

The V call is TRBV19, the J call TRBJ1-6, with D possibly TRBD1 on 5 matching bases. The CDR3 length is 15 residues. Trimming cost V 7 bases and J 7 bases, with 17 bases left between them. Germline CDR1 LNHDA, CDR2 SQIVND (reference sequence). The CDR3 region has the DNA TGTGCCAGTAATGAACCCGGGACGGAAAATTCACCCCTCCACTTT. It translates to CASNEPGTENSPLHF.

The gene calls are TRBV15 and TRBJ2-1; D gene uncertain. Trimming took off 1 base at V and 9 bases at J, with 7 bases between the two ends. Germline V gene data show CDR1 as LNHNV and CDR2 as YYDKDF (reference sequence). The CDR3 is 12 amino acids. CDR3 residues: CATSRVGIEQFF. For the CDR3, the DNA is TGTGCCACCAGCAGAGTAGGGATTGAGCAGTTCTTC. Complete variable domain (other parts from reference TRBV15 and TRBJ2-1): DAMVIQNPRYQVTQFGKPVTLSCSQTLNHNVMYWYQQKSSQAPKLLFHYYDKDFNNEADTPDNFQSRRPNTSFCFLDIRSPGLGDTAMYLCATSRVGIEQFFGPGTRLTVL.

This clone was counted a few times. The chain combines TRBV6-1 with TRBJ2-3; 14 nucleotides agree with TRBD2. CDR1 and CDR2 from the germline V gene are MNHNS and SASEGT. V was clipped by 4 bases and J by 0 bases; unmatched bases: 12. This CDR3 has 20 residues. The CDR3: CASSGSETSGGAFSTDTQYF. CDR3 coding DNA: TGTGCCAGCAGTGGCTCCGAGACTAGCGGGGGGGCCTTTAGCACAGATACGCAGTATTTT.

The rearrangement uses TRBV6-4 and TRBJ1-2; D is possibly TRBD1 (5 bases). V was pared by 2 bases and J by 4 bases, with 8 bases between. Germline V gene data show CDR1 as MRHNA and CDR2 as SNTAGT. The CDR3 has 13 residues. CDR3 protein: CASSDQGTYGYTF. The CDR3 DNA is TGTGCCAGCAGTGACCAGGGAACCTATGGCTACACCTTC.

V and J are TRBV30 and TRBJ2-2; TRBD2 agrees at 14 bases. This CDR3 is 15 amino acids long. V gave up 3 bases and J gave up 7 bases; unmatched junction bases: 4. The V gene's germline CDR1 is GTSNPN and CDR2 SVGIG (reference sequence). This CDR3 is CAWRTSGRVGGELFF. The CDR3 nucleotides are TGTGCCTGGAGGACTAGCGGGAGGGTCGGCGGGGAGCTGTTTTTT.

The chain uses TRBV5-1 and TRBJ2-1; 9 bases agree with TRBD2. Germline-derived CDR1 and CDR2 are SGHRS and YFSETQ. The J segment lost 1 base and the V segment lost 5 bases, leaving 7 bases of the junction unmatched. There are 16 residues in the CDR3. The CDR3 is CASSGGSGSSYNEQFF. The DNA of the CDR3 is TGCGCCAGCAGTGGGGGTAGCGGGAGTTCCTACAATGAGCAGTTCTTC.

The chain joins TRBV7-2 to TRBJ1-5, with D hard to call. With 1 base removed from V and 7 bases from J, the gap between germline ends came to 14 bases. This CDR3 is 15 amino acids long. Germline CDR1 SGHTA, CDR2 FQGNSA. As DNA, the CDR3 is TGTGCCAGCAGCTTAGGGGAATCACGGTACCAGCCCCAGCATTTT. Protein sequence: CASSLGESRYQPQHF.

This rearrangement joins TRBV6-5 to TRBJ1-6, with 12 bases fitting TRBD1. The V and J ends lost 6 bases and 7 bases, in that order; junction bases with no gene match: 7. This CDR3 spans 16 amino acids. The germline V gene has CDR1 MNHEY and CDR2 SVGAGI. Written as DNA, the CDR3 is TGTGCCAGCAGGTACGGGACAGGGGGCCTAAATTCACCCCTCCACTTT. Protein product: CASRYGTGGLNSPLHF.

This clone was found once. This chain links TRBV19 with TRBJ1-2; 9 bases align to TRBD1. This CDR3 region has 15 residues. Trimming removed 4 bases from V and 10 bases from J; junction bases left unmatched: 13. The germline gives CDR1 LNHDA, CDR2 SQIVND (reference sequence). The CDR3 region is CASSTSPGTGNPYTF. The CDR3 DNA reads TGTGCCAGTAGTACCAGTCCCGGGACAGGGAACCCCTACACCTTC.

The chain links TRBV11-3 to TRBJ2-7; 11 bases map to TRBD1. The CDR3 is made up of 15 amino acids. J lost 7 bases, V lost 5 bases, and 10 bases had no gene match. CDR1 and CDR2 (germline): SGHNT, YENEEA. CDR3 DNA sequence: TGTGCCAGCAGCCCCGCAGGACAGGGGGCTCAGGAGCAGTACTTC. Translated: CASSPAGQGAQEQYF.

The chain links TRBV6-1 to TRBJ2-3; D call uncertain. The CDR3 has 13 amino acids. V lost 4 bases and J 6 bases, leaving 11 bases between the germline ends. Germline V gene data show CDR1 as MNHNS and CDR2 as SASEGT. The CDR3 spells CASSGLRQDTQYF. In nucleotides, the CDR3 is TGTGCCAGCAGTGGCTTGAGGCAGGATACGCAGTATTTT.

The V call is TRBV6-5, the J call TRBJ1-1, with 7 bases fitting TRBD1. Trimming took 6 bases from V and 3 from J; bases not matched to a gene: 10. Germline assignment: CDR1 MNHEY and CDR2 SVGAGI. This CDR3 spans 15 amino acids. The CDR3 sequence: CASSRGGEIHTEAFF. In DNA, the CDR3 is TGTGCCAGCAGCCGAGGGGGCGAGATTCACACTGAAGCTTTCTTT.

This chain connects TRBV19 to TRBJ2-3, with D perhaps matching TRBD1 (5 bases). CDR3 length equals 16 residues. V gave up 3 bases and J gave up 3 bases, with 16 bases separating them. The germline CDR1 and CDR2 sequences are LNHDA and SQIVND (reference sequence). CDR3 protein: CASSINWQGRTDTQYF. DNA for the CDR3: TGTGCCAGTAGTATCAATTGGCAGGGTCGAACAGATACGCAGTATTTT. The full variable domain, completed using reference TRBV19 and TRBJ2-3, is DGGITQSPKYLFRKEGQNVTLSCEQNLNHDAMYWYRQDPGQGLRLIYYSQIVNDFQKGDIAEGYSVSREKKESFPLTVTSAQKNPTAFYLCASSINWQGRTDTQYFGPGTRLTVL.